The rows below give T cell receptor beta chains drawn from one sample of a study of blood T cell repertoires in COVID-19. TCRdb keeps only in-frame clones here, not all; method: immunoSEQ multiplex PCR. Of some 80,000 clones in the sample, approximately 91% were seen once. Sequencing was carried out using peripheral blood. These receptors came from a man in his forties or fifties with COVID-19, enrolled during active disease. The CDR3 runs from the conserved cysteine through the conserved F or W. A D gene is named only where the DNA matches it firmly. Not every row has a clone size; where given, it reads once, few, many or a size class.

>NA|TRBJ2-5|TRBV30|TRBD1
TGTGCCTGGGGACAGGGGGCCGAGACCCAGTACTTC
CAWGQGAETQYF
>NA|TRBJ1-2|TRBV7-9|NA
TGTGCCAGCAGCCCCGAGGCGAACTATGGCTACACCTTC
CASSPEANYGYTF
>NA|TRBJ2-5|TRBV7-9|NA
TGTGCCAGCAGCTTAGGTACAACGCGGGAAGAGACCCAGTACTTC
CASSLGTTREETQYF
>NA|TRBJ2-5|TRBV19|NA
TGTGCCAGTAGTATACGGATGGTGGACATTGAGCAAGAGACCCAGTACTTC
CASSIRMVDIEQETQYF
>NA|TRBJ2-3|TRBV15|TRBD2
TGTGCCACCAGGCGGGGGGGCGCTAACACAGATACGCAGTATTTT
CATRRGGANTDTQYF
>NA|TRBJ1-2|TRBV15|NA
TGTGCCACCAGCAGAGGACAGACCAACTATGGCTACACCTTC
CATSRGQTNYGYTF
>NA|TRBJ2-1|TRBV9|NA
TGTGCCAGCAGCGTAGCGATGAGCCCCCCTAATGAGCAGTTCTTC
CASSVAMSPPNEQFF
>NA|TRBJ2-2|TRBV5-4|TRBD2
TGTGCCAGCAGCTTAGATCGGAGCGGGAGTACCGGGGAGCTGTTTTTT
CASSLDRSGSTGELFF
>NA|TRBJ1-5|TRBV18|TRBD1
TGTGCCAGCTCACGGGACAGGGATCAGCCCCAGCATTTT
CASSRDRDQPQHF
>NA|TRBJ2-3|TRBV11-2|TRBD1
TGTGCCAGCAGCCTCCTGACCGGGACAGGGATTGATACGCAGTATTTT
CASSLLTGTGIDTQYF
>NA|TRBJ1-5|TRBV28|NA
TGTGCCAGCAGCGTTAATAGCAATCAGCCCCAGCATTTT
CASSVNSNQPQHF
>once|TRBJ2-2|TRBV28|TRBD1
TGTGCCAGCAGTTGGGGCTTACAGGGGGCCGGGGAGCTGTTTTTT
CASSWGLQGAGELFF
>NA|TRBJ1-4|TRBV28|NA
TGTGCCAGCAGTTCCAGGGGTGCAACTAATGAAAAACTGTTTTTT
CASSSRGATNEKLFF
>few|TRBJ1-1|TRBV5-1|TRBD1
TGCGCCAGCAGCTTGGGGCAGGGGGCGGACACTGAAGCTTTCTTT
CASSLGQGADTEAFF
>NA|TRBJ2-1|TRBV20-1|TRBD1
TGCAGTGCTGGGACAGGGAGGGAGTTCTTC
CSAGTGREFF
>NA|TRBJ1-1|TRBV30|NA
TGTGCCTGGAGTCTAGGAGGTCCTGAAGCTTTCTTT
CAWSLGGPEAFF
>NA|TRBJ2-3|TRBV16|TRBD2
TGTGCCAGCAGCCTGACTAGCGGGAGCACAGATACGCAGTATTTT
CASSLTSGSTDTQYF
>NA|TRBJ2-5|TRBV6-5|NA
TGTGCCAGCAGGGGCCTAGAGACCCAGTACTTC
CASRGLETQYF
>NA|TRBJ2-4|TRBV11-2|TRBD2
TGTGCCAGCAGGGGGACTAGCGGAAACATTCAGTACTTC
CASRGTSGNIQYF
>NA|TRBJ2-6|TRBV18|TRBD2
TGTGCCAGCTCACGGTTACTAGCGGAGGGCTCTGGGGCCAACGTCCTGACTTTC
CASSRLLAEGSGANVLTF
>NA|TRBJ2-5|TRBV10-3|TRBD1
TGTGCCATCAGTACCTCGGGACAGCAAGAGACCCAGTACTTC
CAISTSGQQETQYF
>NA|TRBJ2-3|TRBV19|NA
TGTGCCAGTAGTATAGAGGTCCACCCTATGACAGATACGCAGTATTTT
CASSIEVHPMTDTQYF
>NA|TRBJ2-3|TRBV9|TRBD2
TGTGCCAGCAGCGTAGATGGTAGTAGCGGGAGTGCCCGCACAGATACGCAGTATTTT
CASSVDGSSGSARTDTQYF
>NA|TRBJ2-7|TRBV28|NA
TGTGCCAGCAGTTTAGGCAGCGGAAGCTCCTACGAGCAGTACTTC
CASSLGSGSSYEQYF
>NA|TRBJ2-1|TRBV3-1/TRBV3-2|NA
TGTGCCAGCAGCCAAGATGTAGAAGATGAGCAGTTCTTC
CASSQDVEDEQFF
>NA|TRBJ2-3|TRBV5-1|NA
TGCGCCAGCAGCTTGTCCGCGGCGGGTTCGGATACGCAGTATTTT
CASSLSAAGSDTQYF
>NA|TRBJ1-1|TRBV9|NA
TGTGCCAGCAGCCCTAGAGGACAGTCGAACACTGAAGCTTTCTTT
CASSPRGQSNTEAFF
>NA|TRBJ2-5|TRBV7-9|NA
TGTGCCAGCAGCTCAACGGGACAATGGCAAGAGACCCAGTACTTC
CASSSTGQWQETQYF
>NA|TRBJ2-1|TRBV24-1|NA
TGTGCCACCAGTTCACCGGGTCGCGGCAATGAGCAGTTCTTC
CATSSPGRGNEQFF
>NA|TRBJ1-2|TRBV9|NA
TGTGCCAGCAGCGGGGGGGATAATCGTGGCTACACCTTC
CASSGGDNRGYTF
>NA|TRBJ1-4|TRBV6-6|NA
TGTGCCAGCAGTTACTCAGGACAGCCTGAAAAACTGTTTTTT
CASSYSGQPEKLFF
>NA|TRBJ1-5|TRBV27|NA
TGTGCCAGCAGTTTAGGCAGGGTAGGTCAGCCCCAGCATTTT
CASSLGRVGQPQHF
>NA|TRBJ2-3|TRBV6-5|TRBD2
TGTGCCAGCAGAGGACTAGCCGGAGATACGCAGTATTTT
CASRGLAGDTQYF
>NA|TRBJ1-2|TRBV5-1|TRBD1
TGCGCCAGCAGCTGGGGGACAGCCGAAAACTATGGCTACACCTTC
CASSWGTAENYGYTF